This TCR beta chain was identified in a study of CD8 T cells in Susac syndrome. RNA amounts of about 0.5 to 1 ug underwent reverse transcription with random hexamers. MiXCR, run by TCRdb on the immunoSEQ multiplex PCR reads, gives a single entry per CDR3 protein. The data contain around 200,000 distinct CDR3 sequences, 95% of them singletons. The specimen sequenced was CD8+ T cells from PBMCs. The receptor was isolated from a human donor with Susac syndrome.

CDR3 region: CASSWSGEQYF. In DNA, the CDR3 is TGTGCCAGCAGCTGGAGCGGGGAGCAGTACTTC. The rearrangement uses TRBV11-2 and TRBJ2-7; D might be TRBD2 (6 bases). The CDR3 covers 11 residues. The germline V gene has CDR1 SGHAT and CDR2 FQNNGV. Between the trimmed V and J ends, which lost 4 bases and 7 bases, there was a span of 8 bases.